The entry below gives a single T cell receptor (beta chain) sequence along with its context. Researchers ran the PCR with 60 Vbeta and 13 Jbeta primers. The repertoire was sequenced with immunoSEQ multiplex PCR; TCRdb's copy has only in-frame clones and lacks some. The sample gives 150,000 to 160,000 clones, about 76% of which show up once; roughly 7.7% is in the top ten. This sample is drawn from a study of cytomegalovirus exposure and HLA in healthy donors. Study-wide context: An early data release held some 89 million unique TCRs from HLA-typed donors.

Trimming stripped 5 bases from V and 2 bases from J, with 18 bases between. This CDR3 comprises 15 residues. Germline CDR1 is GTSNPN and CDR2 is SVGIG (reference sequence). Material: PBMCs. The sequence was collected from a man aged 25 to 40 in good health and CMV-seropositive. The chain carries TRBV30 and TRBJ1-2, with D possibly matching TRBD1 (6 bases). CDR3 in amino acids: CAWEDWEGDNYGYTF. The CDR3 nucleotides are TGTGCCTGGGAAGACTGGGAGGGGGACAACTATGGCTACACCTTC.